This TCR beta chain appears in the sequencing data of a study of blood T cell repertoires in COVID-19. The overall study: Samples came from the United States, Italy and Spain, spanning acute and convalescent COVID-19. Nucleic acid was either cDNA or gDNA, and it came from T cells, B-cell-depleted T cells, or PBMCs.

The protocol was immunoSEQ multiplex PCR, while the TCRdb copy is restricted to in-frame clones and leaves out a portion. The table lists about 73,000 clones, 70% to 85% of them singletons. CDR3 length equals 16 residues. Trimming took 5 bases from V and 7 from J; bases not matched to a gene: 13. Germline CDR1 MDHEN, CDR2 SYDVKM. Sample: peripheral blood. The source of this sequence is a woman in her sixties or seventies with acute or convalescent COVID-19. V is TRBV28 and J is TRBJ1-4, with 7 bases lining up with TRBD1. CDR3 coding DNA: TGTGCCAGCAGTCCCAGGGGGATGAGGGCTACTGAAAAACTGTTTTTT. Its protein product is CASSPRGMRATEKLFF.